This T cell receptor beta chain was retrieved from a study of T cell responses to AZD1222 COVID-19 vaccine. Whole-study context: The analysis combined second doses at about 4 or about 12 weeks.

Points from the study as a whole: Reports say nearly half of spike-specific TCRs go after unmutated variant regions. Donors, mostly white British, included more females; clonal diversity was possibly underestimated.

The protocol was immunoSEQ multiplex PCR, while the TCRdb copy is restricted to in-frame clones and leaves out a portion. The table records approximately 150,000 clones, 93% of them present only once. This CDR3 comprises 11 residues. Germline loops: CDR1 LGHDT, CDR2 YNNKEL (reference sequence). Trimming removed 1 base at V and 6 bases at J, with 4 bases between. Concerning this clone itself: No antigen is known for it.

The source of this sequence is an adult in good health. The sample in question was peripheral blood, obtained on day 0 of AZD1222 vaccination. The genes are TRBV3-1 (or the pseudogene TRBV3-2) and TRBJ2-7; D uncertain. This CDR3 reads CASSQVGEQYF. In DNA form, the CDR3 reads TGTGCCAGCAGCCAAGTCGGCGAGCAGTACTTC.